This TCR beta chain was found in a study of blood T cell repertoires in COVID-19. Study context: Samples of COVID-19 (acute and convalescent) were obtained from the United States, Italy and Spain.

Only a few counts were recorded for this clone. Trimming at V came to 5 bases and at J to 1 base, leaving 10 bases not matched to a gene. Germline values: CDR1 SGHAT, CDR2 FQNNGV. The CDR3 length is 16 residues. In the source study's methods: Scientists estimated how many nucleated cells there were by amplifying reference gene primers. Repertoires were generated with immunoSEQ multiplex PCR, while TCRdb's copy carries only in-frame clones and drops some. The V and J calls and clone size are taken from that table; D and trimming were inferred from the DNA. The sample holds around 180,000 clones, around 80% seen once.

The sequenced sample was peripheral blood. The chain is built from TRBV11-2 and TRBJ2-5, with 7 bases aligning to TRBD2. The clonotype was recovered from a man aged 65 to 79 with active or convalescent COVID-19. CDR3: CASSAAFGEGQETQYF. In nucleotides, the CDR3 is TGTGCCAGCAGCGCCGCTTTCGGGGAGGGCCAAGAGACCCAGTACTTC. Drawing the rest from reference TRBV11-2 and TRBJ2-5, the complete variable domain is EAGVAQSPRYKIIEKRQSVAFWCNPISGHATLYWYQQILGQGPKLLIQFQNNGVVDDSQLPKDRFSAERLKGVDSTLKIQPAKLEDSAVYLCASSAAFGEGQETQYFGPGTRLLVL.